Following are 27 T cell receptor beta chains from one sample sequenced in a study of blood T cell repertoires in COVID-19 (dated by TCRdb to about 2020). The protocol used for the library was the immunoSEQ multiplex PCR assay. In its TCRdb copy, this immuneACCESS table keeps in-frame sequences only and misses some clones. Where compared with another copy, unresolved V genes explain less than half of these, and the others have no known cause. The sample table contains around 300,000 clones; only one count was recorded for approximately 81% of them. The ten largest account for roughly 2.5% of the sample. The source material was PBMCs or T cells enriched from blood (not recorded which). These receptors originate from a woman between 45 and 65 years old who had recovered from COVID-19.

The V call is TRBV2, the J call TRBJ2-2, with D possibly being TRBD2 (6 bases). CDR1 and CDR2 (germline): SNHLY, FYNNEI. The CDR3 is 15 amino acids. V lost 6 bases, J lost 4 bases, and 15 bases lay in between. The CDR3 loop is CASRYRELGTGELFF. DNA for the CDR3: TGTGCCAGCAGATACCGGGAGCTGGGCACCGGGGAGCTGTTTTTT.

This chain connects TRBV27 to TRBJ2-7; 7 bases are shared with TRBD2. The V gene's germline CDR1 is MNHEY and CDR2 SMNVEV (reference sequence). J was trimmed by 2 bases and V by 6 bases; bases with no gene match: 13. This CDR3 contains 16 residues. The CDR3 bases are TGTGCCAGCAGGACGGGAGGTAGCGGGTATCCCTACGAGCAGTACTTC. Its protein is CASRTGGSGYPYEQYF.

The chain uses TRBV3-1 (or the pseudogene TRBV3-2) and TRBJ1-1; D possibly corresponds to TRBD1 (6 bases). Germline V gene data show CDR1 as LGHDT and CDR2 as YNNKEL (reference sequence). This CDR3 has 18 residues. V was cut by 5 bases and J by 1 base, with 23 bases left in between. The CDR3: CASSASYTPWTANTEAFF. The CDR3, as DNA: TGTGCCAGCAGCGCTTCATATACCCCCTGGACAGCGAACACTGAAGCTTTCTTT.

The chain recombines TRBV4-1 with TRBJ2-3; TRBD1 matches 9 bases. V was clipped by 4 bases and J by 3 bases; unmatched bases: 2. CDR3 length: 14 amino acids. The germline gives CDR1 MGHRA, CDR2 YSYEKL. The CDR3 sequence: CASSPGQGTDTQYF. The DNA of the CDR3 is TGCGCCAGCAGCCCGGGACAGGGAACAGATACGCAGTATTTT.

This sequence joins TRBV7-6 and TRBJ2-5; D is uncertain. CDR3 length equals 14 residues. The germline CDR1 and CDR2 sequences are SGHVS and FNYEAQ. V was clipped by 1 base and J by 5 bases, with 11 bases between them. The CDR3 coding sequence is TGTGCCAGCAGCTTAGTTTCCTTGGGCGAGACCCAGTACTTC. It is translated as CASSLVSLGETQYF.

J is TRBJ1-4 and V is TRBV28, with D tentatively TRBD1 (6 bases). The V gene's germline CDR1 is MDHEN and CDR2 SYDVKM. Trimming took off 7 bases at V and 3 bases at J, with 24 bases between the two ends. The length of the CDR3 is 18 residues. The CDR3, as DNA: TGTGCCAGCAATCAGGGGCAGCGTCTTCATTCAGCTAATGAAAAACTGTTTTTT. Protein sequence: CASNQGQRLHSANEKLFF.

This clone was observed once. This chain joins TRBV5-1 and TRBJ2-2; 10 bases line up with TRBD1. V was clipped by 4 bases and J by 6 bases; unmatched bases: 9. Per the germline V gene, CDR1 is SGHRS and CDR2 is YFSETQ. The CDR3 covers 16 residues. CDR3 coding DNA: TGCGCCAGCAGCCCCTTCGGGACAGGGGATGCCGGGGAGCTGTTTTTT. Translated: CASSPFGTGDAGELFF.

The V call is TRBV7-3, the J call TRBJ1-5; maybe TRBD1 (6 bases). Germline V lookup: CDR1 SGHTA, CDR2 FQGTGA. CDR3 length equals 13 residues. The germline V and J ends were trimmed by 2 bases and 7 bases, with 9 bases remaining between them. CDR3 sequence (DNA): TGTGCCAGCAGCTTAGGGAGGGGGCAGCCCCAGCATTTT. Protein product: CASSLGRGQPQHF.

This clone was detected a few times. The gene calls are TRBV3-1 (or the pseudogene TRBV3-2) and TRBJ2-2; tentatively, D is TRBD2 (5 bases). The germline V gene has CDR1 LGHDT and CDR2 YNNKEL (reference sequence). Trimming took off 4 bases at V and 1 base at J, with 7 bases between the two ends. This CDR3 region has 14 residues. CDR3 region: CASSRSENTGELFF. The CDR3 nucleotides read TGTGCCAGCAGCCGTAGCGAGAACACCGGGGAGCTGTTTTTT.

CDR3: CASEIAGGYTDTQYF. CDR3 in DNA: TGTGCCAGCGAGATAGCGGGAGGATACACAGATACGCAGTATTTT. The rearrangement joins TRBV6-5 to TRBJ2-3, with 10 positions matching TRBD2. Germline V gives CDR1 MNHEY, CDR2 SVGAGI. This CDR3 contains 15 residues. V gave up 8 bases and J gave up 2 bases; unmatched junction bases: 7.

The CDR3 coding sequence is TGCGCCAGCAGCTATGGGACAGATAATCAGCCCCAGCATTTT. Its translation is CASSYGTDNQPQHF. This chain links TRBV5-1 with TRBJ1-5, with 7 positions matching TRBD1. CDR1 and CDR2 (germline): SGHRS, YFSETQ. After removal of 3 bases from V and 4 bases from J, the junction contained 4 bases not matched to a gene. This CDR3 is 14 amino acids long.

The rearrangement joins TRBV24-1 to TRBJ1-2; 9 bases are a match to TRBD1. Germline assignment: CDR1 KGHDR and CDR2 SFDVKD. The V gene end was trimmed by 4 bases and the J gene end by 5 bases; junction bases not matched to a gene: 7. The length of the CDR3 is 15 residues. The CDR3 nucleotides read TGTGCCACCAGTGACCCGGGACAGGGATTTTATGGCTACACCTTC. It specifies CATSDPGQGFYGYTF.

The rearrangement uses TRBV5-1 and TRBJ2-1; 8 bases map to TRBD2. The CDR3 runs 17 residues. The J segment lost 3 bases and the V segment lost 0 bases, leaving 8 bases of the junction unmatched. In germline, CDR1 is SGHRS, CDR2 YFSETQ. The CDR3 coding sequence is TGCGCCAGCAGCTTGGCCAGCTTAGCGGGGAGCTACAATGAGCAGTTCTTC. Its translation is CASSLASLAGSYNEQFF.

The chain is built from TRBV5-4 and TRBJ1-2; D is ambiguous. The CDR3 has 14 amino acids. V lost 0 bases and J 5 bases, leaving 11 bases between the germline ends. Germline values: CDR1 SGHNT, CDR2 YYREEE (reference sequence). CDR3 coding DNA: TGTGCCAGCAGCTTGGACCGGGAGAGGTATGGCTACACCTTC. Amino acids: CASSLDRERYGYTF.

The CDR3 spells CASSIEAGVGNEQFF. The CDR3, as DNA: TGTGCCAGTAGTATAGAGGCAGGGGTAGGCAATGAGCAGTTCTTC. The chain uses TRBV19 and TRBJ2-1, with D perhaps matching TRBD1 (6 bases). The V end was cut by 0 bases, the J end by 6 bases, with 12 bases between. The germline gives CDR1 LNHDA, CDR2 SQIVND (reference sequence). The CDR3 loop spans 15 amino acids.

The rearrangement joins TRBV21-1 to TRBJ2-2; the DNA was not compared with TRBD1, the D call given in the table. TRBV21-1 represents a pseudogene. The CDR3 sequence is 16 residues long. CDR3 sequence: CASSKWGSLNTGELFF. In DNA, the CDR3 is TGTGCCAGCAGCAAATGGGGCAGCTTGAACACCGGGGAGCTGTTTTTT.

The chain has TRBV5-1 and TRBJ1-2; maybe TRBD1 (6 bases). V was shortened by 3 bases and J by 2 bases, with 14 bases between the two germline ends. The CDR3 covers 15 residues. Germline loops: CDR1 SGHRS, CDR2 YFSETQ. The CDR3 sequence: CASSWRNGQNYGYTF. In DNA form, the CDR3 reads TGCGCCAGCAGCTGGAGAAACGGACAGAACTATGGCTACACCTTC.

The chain carries TRBV5-6 and TRBJ1-2, with a possible D match to TRBD1 (6 bases). CDR3 length equals 14 residues. V was cut by 4 bases and J by 5 bases, with 15 bases left in between. CDR1 and CDR2 from the germline V gene are SGHDT and YYEEEE. The CDR3 sequence: CASSPRAGAYGYTF. Here the CDR3 DNA reads TGTGCCAGCAGCCCGAGGGCGGGGGCGTATGGCTACACCTTC.

This clone was found a few times. J is TRBJ2-1 and V is TRBV3-1 (or the pseudogene TRBV3-2); 12 bases fit TRBD2. V was pared by 4 bases and J by 5 bases, with 3 bases of the junction left unmatched. Germline values: CDR1 LGHDT, CDR2 YNNKEL (reference sequence). The CDR3 runs to 15 residues. The CDR3 region has the DNA TGTGCCAGCAGCCCCGGACTAGCGGGGAACAATGAGCAGTTCTTC. Its translation is CASSPGLAGNNEQFF.

The V gene is TRBV7-2, the J gene TRBJ1-5, with D possibly matching TRBD1 (6 bases). This CDR3 is 15 amino acids long. The germline V and J ends were trimmed by 2 bases and 2 bases, with 10 bases remaining between them. Looked up from germline, CDR1 is SGHTA and CDR2 is FQGNSA. The CDR3 reads CASSLQQGGNQPQHF. As DNA, the CDR3 is TGTGCCAGCAGCTTACAACAGGGCGGCAATCAGCCCCAGCATTTT.

This chain connects TRBV18 to TRBJ1-1; possibly TRBD1 for D (5 bases). The germline gives CDR1 KGHSH, CDR2 LQKENI. Trimming stripped 1 base from V and 7 bases from J, with 10 bases between. CDR3 size: 13 residues. CDR3 nucleotides: TGTGCCAGCTCACCACACACCAGGGATGAAGCTTTCTTT. Translating gives CASSPHTRDEAFF.

As DNA, the CDR3 is TGTGCCACCAGCCGAGGGGAGTACGGCACTGAAGCTTTCTTT. This translates into CATSRGEYGTEAFF. The rearrangement joins TRBV15 to TRBJ1-1; D might be TRBD1 (5 bases). This CDR3 region has 14 residues. Germline V CDR1 and CDR2: LNHNV, YYDKDF (reference sequence). Trimming removed 5 bases at V and 4 bases at J, with 14 bases between.

In its sample, this clone was seen once. The genes are TRBV18 and TRBJ2-1, with TRBD2 identical over 7 bases. The CDR3 has 16 residues. Germline V gene lookup returns CDR1 KGHSH and CDR2 LQKENI. Trimming cost V 0 bases and J 7 bases; bases outside gene matches: 9. The CDR3 DNA reads as TGTGCCAGCTCACCACCGGGAGGGAATCTAGGAAATGAGCAGTTCTTC. Amino acids: CASSPPGGNLGNEQFF.

The J gene is TRBJ1-4, the V gene TRBV19, with no clear D. CDR1 is LNHDA and CDR2 is SQIVND in the germline V gene (reference sequence). The V end lost 3 bases, the J end lost 5 bases, and 7 bases lay between the germline ends. The CDR3 contains 13 residues. The CDR3 here is CASSIARNEKLFF. In DNA form, the CDR3 reads TGTGCCAGTAGTATTGCCAGAAATGAAAAACTGTTTTTT.

The chain uses TRBV7-6 and TRBJ2-1, with 8 bases matching TRBD1. Germline V CDR1 and CDR2: SGHVS, FNYEAQ. V shed 6 bases and J 4 bases; nucleotides not matched to a gene: 8. This CDR3 has 15 amino acids. In DNA form, the CDR3 reads TGTGCCAGCAGTTCCGCAGGGGGCCGGTACAATGAGCAGTTCTTC. Protein sequence: CASSSAGGRYNEQFF.

V and J are TRBV7-9 and TRBJ1-2; TRBD1 might be the D (5 bases). There are 12 residues in the CDR3. V shed 5 bases and J shed 4 bases, with 8 bases lying between them. CDR1 and CDR2 from the germline V gene are SEHNR and FQNEAQ (reference sequence). Here the CDR3 DNA reads TGTGCCAGCAGCCCCGACAGCTATGGCTACACCTTC. Amino acid sequence: CASSPDSYGYTF.

The chain is built from TRBV12-3 or TRBV12-4 and TRBJ2-1, with D possibly matching TRBD2 (6 bases). V lost 5 bases and J 15 bases, leaving 20 bases between the germline ends. This CDR3 has 13 amino acids. The CDR3 region is CASSRGTEPLPFF. Here the CDR3 DNA reads TGTGCCAGCAGTAGAGGGACTGAACCCCTACCGTTCTTC.